This TCR beta chain was profiled in a study of blood T cell repertoires in COVID-19. About the study: Both acute and convalescent COVID-19 samples were obtained from the United States, Italy and Spain. The cDNA or gDNA used as material had been derived from T cells, B-cell-depleted T cells, or PBMCs.

As handled by the study authors: Cell counts per sample came from amplifying reference gene primers. TCRdb's copy holds only in-frame clones and misses some; the assay was immunoSEQ multiplex PCR. V and J calls and clone size are as listed in that table; D and trimming were resolved from the DNA. This sample has approximately 200,000 clones, with approximately 78% found just once. Looked up from germline, CDR1 is SNHLY and CDR2 is FYNNEI. The V segment lost 5 bases and the J segment 1 base; nucleotides outside the gene matches: 2. The CDR3 length is 14 residues. The chain carries TRBV2 and TRBJ2-3, with 8 bases that match TRBD2. The receptor comes from a woman older than 75 with COVID-19, enrolled during active disease. The sample comprised peripheral blood. CDR3 protein: CASSLREGTDTQYF. CDR3 sequence (DNA): TGTGCCAGCAGTTTGCGGGAGGGCACAGATACGCAGTATTTT.